This record covers a single TCR beta chain. This clonotype has a handful of counts. Its antigen is not yet known. No clone much larger than this one lies a single base away; base qualities are absent. Libraries were built with multiplex PCR. Sequencing was carried out with an Illumina HiSeq 4000. TCR beta libraries were built with iRepertoire HTBI primers and Arm-PCR amplification of CDR3 regions. PCR products were gel purified before sequencing. The paper's processing steps were these. Gene usage analysis of CDR3 amino acid clonotypes used the approximately 62 TRBV and 12 to 15 TRBJ segments found across samples. Filtered high-quality paired reads were merged into contigs using COPE and FqMerger. BLAST was used to align contigs to IMGT TRBV, TRBD and TRBJ reference genes, with CDR3 defined following IMGT. Highly expanded clones were defined as clonotypes with a frequency above 0.1%. Shannon entropy was used to measure repertoire diversity, and the Gini coefficient was used to measure V-J evenness. Clonotypes shared by more than one individual were considered public. TCRdb reprocessed the public reads (quality trimming at Q25 with fastp, clone calling with MiXCR) and kept in-frame beta chains. Every distinct CDR3 protein forms one entry, paired with its most common genes and DNA. Clone size and V and J calls follow TCRdb, not the original study. The sample table contains approximately 350,000 distinct CDR3 sequences; only one count was recorded for roughly 17% of them. Clones ranked in the top ten supply roughly 29% of the sample.

These data are taken from a study of regulatory T cells in long-lasting Graves disease (dated by TCRdb to about 2021). General notes on the study: Newly diagnosed Graves' disease patients had taken antithyroid drugs for less than 3 months. The study was conducted in China and was registered as a clinical trial. TCR sequencing covered some 13 persistent and roughly 20 newly diagnosed Graves' disease patients, some 33 samples in total. This study used TCR sequencing and RNA sequencing of peripheral blood to compare persistent Graves' disease patients against newly diagnosed Graves' disease patients. The research as a whole found: The study examined only peripheral blood because the primary lesion, thyroid tissue, could not be accessed. Persistent disease showed preferential use of TRBV28, TRBJ1-2 and TRBJ2-5, whereas newly diagnosed disease favored TRBV20-1 and TRBJ2-1. The small sample size was acknowledged by the authors as a limitation that may reduce accuracy. Compared with newly diagnosed patients, patients with persistent Graves' disease had lower TCR Shannon entropy and fewer highly expanded clones, which suggests clonal expansion. Patients with persistent disease shared more public clonotypes (fewer than 3,000) than newly diagnosed patients did (approximately 990). Sequencing and analysis were limited to the TCR beta chain.

The junction shows trimming of 4 bases on V and 4 bases on J, plus 10 bases between the germline ends. The cysteine opens and the phenylalanine closes a CDR3 of 13 amino acids. Here the CDR3 DNA is all that survives: 39 bases in frame from base 1. Based on the germline V gene, the CDR1 and CDR2 sequences are SGHRS and YFSETQ. Explained via the paper, the time point label denotes: newly diagnosed GD, antithyroid drugs for less than 3 months. RNA was extracted from PBMCs in TRIzol for both TCR sequencing and RNA sequencing. The diagnosis of Graves' disease was made according to American Thyroid Association guidelines. The patients came from an endocrinology department in Xi'an, China. Each patient gave roughly 10 milliliters of peripheral blood, collected in an EDTA anticoagulant tube. Ficoll Paque Plus density gradient separation was used to isolate PBMCs, and no further T cell sorting was done. RNA quality was checked with an Agilent 2100 Bioanalyzer and agarose gel, and concentration with a NanoDrop 2000.

These data were likewise used in another study, on T cells in Graves' hyperthyroidism and ophthalmopathy. According to the second study: Graves' hyperthyroidism was defined as stable when no progression to ophthalmopathy occurred over 18 months of follow-up. Hyperthyroidism patients were newly diagnosed, with disease duration under 2 months, and aged 18 to 65 years. The study excluded patients with uncontrolled infections, other autoimmune diseases, pregnancy or lactation. Diagnoses were established on the basis of clinical symptoms, serum thyroxine and TRAb, thyroid ultrasound, and orbital computed tomography. A first-round RT-PCR of the TCR CDR3 used the HTBI primer set with the Qiagen OneStep RT-PCR kit. Most expanded thyroid clonotypes (frequency above 0.001) were also detected in blood, suggesting blood repertoires may reflect thyroid immune responses. A 13 V-J signature model separated ophthalmopathy from stable hyperthyroidism, with around 90% sensitivity and 81.08% specificity in cross-validation and 80%/75% in testing. During validation, the model predicted progression to ophthalmopathy a median of around six months ahead of onset, with 70.59% sensitivity and 72.22% specificity. To identify TCR V-J signatures that set the groups apart, the researchers used a discovery cohort of 95 to 100 patients, made up of fewer than 50 with Graves' ophthalmopathy and 57 with stable Graves' hyperthyroidism. Prospective prediction of ophthalmopathy was tested in an independent validation cohort consisting of 18 hyperthyroidism patients and around 17 patients who later progressed to ophthalmopathy. The 90 or so discovery patients were randomly split 7:3 into training and test sets. In six Graves' hyperthyroidism patients, the study also compared T-cell repertoires from thyroid tissue with T-cell repertoires from blood. After sampling, hyperthyroidism patients received methimazole starting at 30 mg daily, and ophthalmopathy patients received high-dose intravenous methylprednisolone. Libraries were constructed in a second round of multiplex PCR, after which size selection and purification were carried out. Sequencing of the libraries was done on an Illumina HiSeq2000 using paired-end 100 bp reads. SOAPnuke was used to process the raw data, throwing out any read that contained adapters or uncalled bases, had a mean Phred below 15, or lacked an exact constant-primer or identifier match. COPE v1.2.5 was used to merge high-quality paired reads, and clonotypes were defined as unique nucleotide sequences. MiTCR v1.1 was used to align clonotypes to the IMGT TRBV, TRBD and TRBJ reference segments. Analysis was restricted to V-J combinations with a frequency above 0.0001, which covered 99.2% of repertoires. A TCS score was defined as the ratio between F50 (clonal expansion) and ExV (chaos), using BLOSUM62-based TCRdist between CDR3 peptides within each V-J. Welch's t-statistics and random forest reduced roughly 500 V-J features to 13, which were used in a naive Bayes classifier (R e1071). No statistical method was used to fix the sample size in advance, and group allocation was not hidden from the investigators. According to the paper, TCR Vbeta CDR3 sequencing was carried out on approximately 140 peripheral blood samples, which came from more than 40 ophthalmopathy, 70 to 80 hyperthyroidism and roughly 17 progressor patients.

The input for sequencing was peripheral blood mononuclear cells (PBMCs), taken at new diagnosis, from a patient treated with antithyroid drugs. The receptor was derived from a man aged 40-49 years with Graves disease. Donor details come from another sample of the same person, matched by shared clones. The chain uses TRBV5-1 and TRBJ2-3; D gene: possibly TRBD2, on 5 matching bases. The bases are TGCGCCAGCAGCCTAACTAGGCCAGATACGCAGTATTTT. Protein translation: CASSLTRPDTQYF.